The 10 T cell receptor beta chains presented below share a single source sample, sequenced in a study of identical twins. TCRdb ran MiXCR on the 5' RACE reads and lists one entry per CDR3 protein. The table lists over 500,000 distinct CDR3 sequences, roughly a fifth of them singletons. This sample was shared with a second study, whose subject was T cells expressing NK-cell markers.

Sequencing was carried out using CD4+ T cells sorted from blood. The receptors were sampled from a woman younger than 30 in good health.

The chain couples TRBV5-1 to TRBJ2-7, with D perhaps matching TRBD2 (5 bases). Between the trimmed V and J ends, which lost 3 bases and 5 bases, there was a span of 12 bases. This CDR3 has 13 amino acids. The germline CDR1 and CDR2 sequences are SGHRS and YFSETQ. The CDR3 protein is CASSSRSGDEQYF. The CDR3 bases are TGCGCCAGCAGCTCCCGAAGCGGAGACGAGCAGTACTTC.

The DNA for the CDR3 is TGCAGTGCTAGAGGGGCCGCGAATAATGAAAAACTGTTTTTT. As protein: CSARGAANNEKLFF. The rearrangement joins TRBV20-1 to TRBJ1-4; D is unclear. The CDR3 has 14 amino acids. Germline loops: CDR1 DFQATT, CDR2 SNEGSKA (reference sequence). V dropped 1 base and J dropped 4 bases, with 10 bases sitting between them.

This clonotype occurred a few times. The chain combines TRBV20-1 with TRBJ2-7, with 10 positions matching TRBD1. With V trimmed by 2 bases and J by 4 bases, 5 bases remained unmatched. Germline CDR1 is DFQATT and CDR2 is SNEGSKA (reference sequence). This CDR3 is built from 14 residues. CDR3 residues: CSARRDRGLYEQYF. The CDR3 coding sequence is TGCAGTGCTAGACGGGACAGGGGTCTTTACGAGCAGTACTTC.

Concerning this clonotype: A read error may produce the germline difference seen at one junction end. The chain links TRBV3-1 to TRBJ2-7; D is perhaps TRBD1 (5 bases). Germline V gene data show CDR1 as LGHDT and CDR2 as YNNKEL (reference sequence). The CDR3 has 15 amino acids. Here the CDR3 DNA reads TGTGCCTGCAGCCAAGACCCCCCAAGGGGCTACGAGCAGTACTTC. It codes for CACSQDPPRGYEQYF.

The V call is TRBV7-3, the J call TRBJ2-1; 10 bases map to TRBD2. J was trimmed by 4 bases and V by 5 bases; bases with no gene match: 8. The CDR3 loop spans 16 amino acids. Germline CDR1 and CDR2: SGHTA and FQGTGA. This CDR3 is CASSSGRGGAYNEQFF. Written as DNA, the CDR3 is TGTGCCAGCAGCAGCGGGAGGGGCGGGGCTTACAATGAGCAGTTCTTC.

The chain employs TRBV5-6 and TRBJ2-1, with a tentative D call TRBD2 (6 bases). V gave up 2 bases and J gave up 7 bases, with 22 bases separating them. Germline assignment: CDR1 SGHDT and CDR2 YYEEEE. The CDR3 runs 17 residues. CDR3 sequence (DNA): TGTGCCAGCAGCTTACCCCCGGGGGTGGAAAGGGAGAATGAGCAGTTCTTC. Amino acids: CASSLPPGVERENEQFF.

This clonotype appeared once. The chain combines TRBV6-1 with TRBJ2-1; D remains ambiguous. Germline CDR1 MNHNS, CDR2 SASEGT. CDR3 size: 15 residues. The ends were cut back, 7 bases at V and 0 bases at J, with 13 bases in the middle. CDR3 protein: CASTPRTRSYNEQFF. Written as DNA, the CDR3 is TGTGCCAGCACCCCGCGGACGCGCTCCTACAATGAGCAGTTCTTC.

The chain joins TRBV20-1 to TRBJ2-1; TRBD2 matches 7 bases. CDR3 length: 15 residues. From germline, CDR1 is DFQATT and CDR2 SNEGSKA (reference sequence). The ends lost 5 bases at V and 11 bases at J; junction bases unmatched: 18. This CDR3 reads CSAPRAGEELLQQFF. CDR3 DNA: TGCAGTGCTCCAAGGGCGGGAGAGGAGCTATTACAGCAGTTCTTC.

This CDR3 is CASSLEGREQYF. The CDR3 DNA sequence: TGTGCCAGCAGCTTGGAAGGTCGCGAGCAGTACTTC. The V gene is TRBV5-6, the J gene TRBJ2-7, with D uncertain. The germline V and J ends were trimmed by 0 bases and 6 bases, with 7 bases remaining between them. This CDR3 is built from 12 residues. CDR1 and CDR2 (germline): SGHDT, YYEEEE. The variable domain in full, completed from reference TRBV5-6 and TRBJ2-7, reads DAGVTQSPTHLIKTRGQQVTLRCSPKSGHDTVSWYQQALGQGPQFIFQYYEEEERQRGNFPDRFSGHQFPNYSSELNVNALLLGDSALYLCASSLEGREQYFGPGTRLTVT.

This clonotype was counted at least ten times. The gene calls are TRBV12-3 or TRBV12-4 and TRBJ2-1; 8 bases match TRBD1. The CDR3 length is 15 residues. The V and J ends lost 2 bases and 4 bases, in that order; junction bases with no gene match: 4. The CDR3 is CASSLIQGAYNEQFF. CDR3 DNA: TGTGCCAGCAGTTTAATCCAGGGGGCTTACAATGAGCAGTTCTTC.